These T cell receptor beta chains were read from a single sample in a study of breast tumors, draining lymph nodes, adjacent tissues. TCRdb re-called the multiplex PCR reads with MiXCR, one entry per CDR3 protein. The data contain around 130,000 distinct CDR3 sequences, about 20% of them singletons. The sample comprised axillary lymph node tissue. These receptors were obtained from a female donor with breast cancer. Some clones in this sample may be carry-over from other donors' samples. Each CDR3 is given with its conserved first and last residue. Fields, in order: D gene, clone size, V gene, J gene, CDR3 protein, CDR3 DNA. D genes are given only for firm matches. A row's size may be missing; if present it is once, few, many or a size class.

d_call: TRBD1; clone_size: many; v_call: TRBV27; j_call: TRBJ1-2; cdr3_aa: CASRLTGGYYGYTF; cdr3_nt: TGTGCCAGCAGACTGACAGGGGGTTACTATGGCTACACCTTC
d_call: .; clone_size: many; v_call: TRBV11-2; j_call: TRBJ2-1; cdr3_aa: CASSLEGAYNEQFF; cdr3_nt: TGTGCCAGCAGCTTGGAGGGAGCATACAATGAGCAGTTCTTC
d_call: TRBD2; clone_size: many; v_call: TRBV9; j_call: TRBJ2-1; cdr3_aa: CASSVPSGRPNWDEQFF; cdr3_nt: TGTGCCAGCAGCGTGCCTAGCGGGAGACCCAATTGGGATGAGCAGTTCTTC
d_call: .; clone_size: many; v_call: TRBV6-1; j_call: TRBJ2-7; cdr3_aa: CASSHWRLIKGVTYEQYF; cdr3_nt: TGTGCCAGCAGTCATTGGAGACTCATAAAGGGGGTAACCTACGAGCAGTACTTC
d_call: TRBD1; clone_size: many; v_call: TRBV12-3/TRBV12-4; j_call: TRBJ1-5; cdr3_aa: CASSLEGTGNQPQHF; cdr3_nt: TGTGCCAGCAGTTTAGAGGGGACAGGGAATCAGCCCCAGCATTTT
d_call: .; clone_size: many; v_call: TRBV2; j_call: TRBJ2-3; cdr3_aa: CASKRDSTDTQYF; cdr3_nt: TGTGCCAGCAAGAGGGACAGCACAGATACGCAGTATTTT
d_call: TRBD2; clone_size: many; v_call: TRBV9; j_call: TRBJ2-1; cdr3_aa: CASSAGLAGGFGHNEQFF; cdr3_nt: TGTGCCAGCAGCGCCGGACTAGCGGGAGGTTTTGGGCACAATGAGCAGTTCTTC
d_call: .; clone_size: many; v_call: TRBV12-3/TRBV12-4; j_call: TRBJ2-2; cdr3_aa: CASMRNTGELFF; cdr3_nt: TGTGCCAGCATGCGGAACACCGGGGAGCTGTTTTTT
d_call: .; clone_size: .; v_call: TRBV4-1; j_call: TRBJ2-1; cdr3_aa: CASSQDPYTGTTEQFF; cdr3_nt: TGCGCCAGCAGCCAAGATCCCTATACGGGAACTACTGAGCAGTTCTTC
d_call: .; clone_size: .; v_call: TRBV5-8; j_call: TRBJ1-5; cdr3_aa: CASRRGALRNQPQHF; cdr3_nt: TGTGCCAGCAGGAGAGGGGCTCTGCGCAATCAGCCCCAGCATTTT
d_call: .; clone_size: few; v_call: TRBV6-1; j_call: TRBJ2-3; cdr3_aa: CASRKAPLVGQYF; cdr3_nt: TGTGCCAGCAGAAAGGCCCCGCTAGTCGGGCAGTATTTT
d_call: .; clone_size: .; v_call: TRBV3-1; j_call: TRBJ2-1; cdr3_aa: CASSRDAYNEQFF; cdr3_nt: TGTGCCAGCAGCCGGGACGCCTACAATGAGCAGTTCTTC
d_call: .; clone_size: many; v_call: TRBV5-8; j_call: TRBJ2-1; cdr3_aa: CASSGQGGSNEQFF; cdr3_nt: TGTGCCAGCAGCGGACAGGGAGGGTCGAATGAGCAGTTCTTC
d_call: .; clone_size: many; v_call: TRBV5-1; j_call: TRBJ2-1; cdr3_aa: CASSLVYNEQFF; cdr3_nt: TGCGCCAGCAGCTTGGTCTACAATGAGCAGTTCTTC
d_call: TRBD2; clone_size: many; v_call: TRBV10-3; j_call: TRBJ2-7; cdr3_aa: CAISSSGTYEQYF; cdr3_nt: TGTGCCATCAGTAGTAGCGGGACCTACGAGCAGTACTTC
d_call: .; clone_size: many; v_call: TRBV7-9; j_call: TRBJ2-3; cdr3_aa: CASSMDSTDTQYF; cdr3_nt: TGTGCCAGCAGCATGGATAGCACAGATACGCAGTATTTT
d_call: .; clone_size: few; v_call: TRBV3-1; j_call: TRBJ1-2; cdr3_aa: CASSQEPSIYGYTF; cdr3_nt: TGTGCCAGCAGCCAAGAGCCCAGCATCTATGGCTACACCTTC
d_call: TRBD2; clone_size: many; v_call: TRBV9; j_call: TRBJ2-1; cdr3_aa: CASSVGGGREREQFF; cdr3_nt: TGTGCCAGCAGCGTAGGGGGCGGGAGAGAACGTGAGCAGTTCTTC
d_call: .; clone_size: .; v_call: TRBV9; j_call: TRBJ2-6; cdr3_aa: CASSIRDSLLGANVPTF; cdr3_nt: TGTGCCAGCAGCATACGTGACAGCCTTTTGGGGGCCAACGTCCCGACTTTC
d_call: .; clone_size: many; v_call: TRBV7-9; j_call: TRBJ2-5; cdr3_aa: CASRKTARQETQYF; cdr3_nt: TGTGCCAGCAGGAAGACAGCGCGCCAAGAGACCCAGTACTTC
d_call: .; clone_size: many; v_call: TRBV25-1; j_call: TRBJ1-5; cdr3_aa: CASSESSNQPQHF; cdr3_nt: TGTGCCAGCAGTGAATCAAGCAATCAGCCCCAGCATTTT
d_call: .; clone_size: many; v_call: TRBV18; j_call: TRBJ2-1; cdr3_aa: CASSPKAAASYNEQFF; cdr3_nt: TGTGCCAGCTCACCTAAGGCGGCTGCGTCCTACAATGAGCAGTTCTTC
d_call: .; clone_size: many; v_call: TRBV6-2/TRBV6-3; j_call: TRBJ2-7; cdr3_aa: CASSYQWEQYF; cdr3_nt: TGTGCCAGCAGTTATCAGTGGGAGCAGTACTTC
d_call: TRBD2; clone_size: many; v_call: TRBV12-3/TRBV12-4; j_call: TRBJ2-3; cdr3_aa: CASSFTSAGELHVADTQYF; cdr3_nt: TGTGCCAGCAGTTTCACTTCCGCGGGGGAACTACACGTCGCAGATACGCAGTATTTT
d_call: TRBD2; clone_size: many; v_call: TRBV12-3/TRBV12-4; j_call: TRBJ2-1; cdr3_aa: CASSAGLVNNEQFF; cdr3_nt: TGTGCCAGCAGTGCCGGACTAGTCAACAATGAGCAGTTCTTC
d_call: .; clone_size: many; v_call: TRBV7-2; j_call: TRBJ2-7; cdr3_aa: CASSFNRVYEQYF; cdr3_nt: TGTGCCAGCAGCTTTAACAGGGTCTACGAGCAGTACTTC
d_call: .; clone_size: few; v_call: TRBV6-6; j_call: TRBJ1-4; cdr3_aa: CASSYSASLRATNEKLFF; cdr3_nt: TGTGCCAGCAGTTACTCTGCGAGTTTGCGGGCAACTAATGAAAAACTGTTTTTT
d_call: .; clone_size: many; v_call: TRBV6-1; j_call: TRBJ1-2; cdr3_aa: CASSEHIVYGYTF; cdr3_nt: TGTGCCAGCAGTGAACACATTGTCTATGGCTACACCTTC
d_call: .; clone_size: many; v_call: TRBV5-1; j_call: TRBJ2-5; cdr3_aa: CASSSSGTLPGETQYF; cdr3_nt: TGCGCCAGCAGCTCTTCTGGGACTCTCCCTGGCGAGACCCAGTACTTC
d_call: TRBD1; clone_size: many; v_call: TRBV10-3; j_call: TRBJ2-5; cdr3_aa: CAISEGQGLPETQYF; cdr3_nt: TGTGCCATCAGTGAAGGACAGGGGTTACCGGAGACCCAGTACTTC
d_call: .; clone_size: many; v_call: TRBV5-5; j_call: TRBJ2-7; cdr3_aa: CASSFGQSLSYEQYF; cdr3_nt: TGTGCCAGCAGCTTCGGACAGAGTCTCTCCTACGAGCAGTACTTC
d_call: TRBD2; clone_size: few; v_call: TRBV28; j_call: TRBJ2-7; cdr3_aa: CASSRTSGTYEQYF; cdr3_nt: TGTGCCAGCAGTCGGACTAGCGGGACCTACGAGCAGTACTTC
d_call: .; clone_size: many; v_call: TRBV5-1; j_call: TRBJ2-2; cdr3_aa: CASSLASRSSGELFF; cdr3_nt: TGCGCCAGCAGCTTGGCATCCAGGTCTTCCGGGGAGCTGTTTTTT
d_call: .; clone_size: many; v_call: TRBV20-1; j_call: TRBJ2-3; cdr3_aa: CSLLRAENTDTQYF; cdr3_nt: TGCAGTCTTTTACGGGCGGAAAACACAGATACGCAGTATTTT
d_call: .; clone_size: .; v_call: TRBV19; j_call: TRBJ1-5; cdr3_aa: CASSYAGVGGRQPQHF; cdr3_nt: TGTGCCAGTAGTTACGCAGGAGTGGGAGGCCGGCAGCCCCAGCATTTT
d_call: .; clone_size: few; v_call: TRBV27; j_call: TRBJ2-5; cdr3_aa: CASSTRPGPTQETQYF; cdr3_nt: TGTGCCAGCAGTACCCGCCCGGGACCGACTCAAGAGACCCAGTACTTC
d_call: .; clone_size: many; v_call: TRBV7-2; j_call: TRBJ2-3; cdr3_aa: CASSLVGPSGDTQYF; cdr3_nt: TGTGCCAGCAGCTTAGTCGGTCCGAGCGGAGATACGCAGTATTTT
d_call: TRBD2; clone_size: many; v_call: TRBV4-2; j_call: TRBJ2-5; cdr3_aa: CASSQVGGGPSETQYF; cdr3_nt: TGTGCCAGCAGCCAAGTGGGGGGAGGGCCCTCGGAGACCCAGTACTTC
d_call: .; clone_size: many; v_call: TRBV4-1; j_call: TRBJ2-7; cdr3_aa: CASSQDPGRGGLPGQYF; cdr3_nt: TGCGCCAGCAGCCAAGATCCGGGGCGGGGAGGCCTTCCGGGGCAGTACTTC
d_call: TRBD1; clone_size: .; v_call: TRBV30; j_call: TRBJ1-5; cdr3_aa: CAWSKAGTANQPQHF; cdr3_nt: TGTGCCTGGAGTAAAGCCGGGACAGCGAATCAGCCCCAGCATTTT
d_call: .; clone_size: many; v_call: TRBV7-8; j_call: TRBJ2-7; cdr3_aa: CASSLGLEPRKYEQYF; cdr3_nt: TGTGCCAGCAGCTTAGGGTTAGAGCCTCGAAAATACGAGCAGTACTTC
d_call: .; clone_size: many; v_call: TRBV7-6; j_call: TRBJ2-2; cdr3_aa: CASRNTGELFF; cdr3_nt: TGTGCCAGCCGTAACACCGGGGAGCTGTTTTTT
d_call: .; clone_size: many; v_call: TRBV5-1; j_call: TRBJ2-1; cdr3_aa: CASSLISGSGFNEQFF; cdr3_nt: TGCGCCAGCAGCTTGATAAGCGGGTCCGGGTTCAATGAGCAGTTCTTC
d_call: .; clone_size: many; v_call: TRBV24-1; j_call: TRBJ2-7; cdr3_aa: CATSDPLRPGNEQYF; cdr3_nt: TGTGCCACCAGTGACCCCCTTCGGCCCGGCAACGAGCAGTACTTC
d_call: .; clone_size: many; v_call: TRBV20-1; j_call: TRBJ1-5; cdr3_aa: CSARDIRNSNQPQHF; cdr3_nt: TGCAGTGCTAGAGATATACGGAATAGCAATCAGCCCCAGCATTTT
d_call: TRBD2; clone_size: .; v_call: TRBV20-1; j_call: TRBJ2-5; cdr3_aa: CSARSGEGLATQETQYF; cdr3_nt: TGCAGTGCTAGGTCCGGGGAGGGGCTAGCGACTCAAGAGACCCAGTACTTC
d_call: TRBD2; clone_size: many; v_call: TRBV18; j_call: TRBJ2-7; cdr3_aa: CASSLGTSGRAEYEQYF; cdr3_nt: TGTGCCAGCTCACTCGGGACTAGCGGGAGGGCCGAGTACGAGCAGTACTTC
d_call: .; clone_size: many; v_call: TRBV6-1; j_call: TRBJ2-7; cdr3_aa: CASSELGPRSEQYF; cdr3_nt: TGTGCCAGCAGTGAGTTAGGACCTAGAAGCGAGCAGTACTTC
d_call: TRBD2; clone_size: many; v_call: TRBV5-1; j_call: TRBJ2-5; cdr3_aa: CASSFLGWASGTQETQYF; cdr3_nt: TGCGCCAGCAGCTTCTTGGGGTGGGCTAGCGGGACTCAAGAGACCCAGTACTTC
d_call: TRBD1; clone_size: .; v_call: TRBV6-1; j_call: TRBJ1-2; cdr3_aa: CASRDTGAGVYGYTF; cdr3_nt: TGTGCCAGCAGGGATACAGGGGCCGGGGTATATGGCTACACCTTC
d_call: .; clone_size: many; v_call: TRBV7-2; j_call: TRBJ1-2; cdr3_aa: CASSMPGRSYGYTF; cdr3_nt: TGTGCCAGCAGCATGCCGGGACGCAGCTATGGCTACACCTTC
d_call: .; clone_size: .; v_call: TRBV28; j_call: TRBJ2-2; cdr3_aa: CASMTRANTGELFF; cdr3_nt: TGTGCCAGCATGACCAGGGCGAACACCGGGGAGCTGTTTTTT